Described below is a single T cell receptor (beta chain) sequence and its context. Its antigen is still unknown. No base-level quality is on record; no much larger clone is a single base apart. This specimen belongs to a study of T cell responses to AZD1222 COVID-19 vaccine (dated by TCRdb to about 2021). Broadly, across the study: AZD1222 recipients with second doses at about 4 weeks or about 12 weeks were pooled, because spike-specific TCR depth and breadth did not differ between schedules. TCR sequencing was performed for 230 to 250 trial participants, of whom 200 to 210 were given two doses of AZD1222 and around 26 were given two doses of MenACWY control vaccine. Trial participants were enrolled into age subgroups of 18-55, 56-69 and 70-plus years, which contained about 150, 27 and 61 TCR-sequenced participants, respectively.

The time point tag for this specimen amounts to: baseline before first vaccination. Vaccinee samples came from UK trials COV001 and COV002, including a single-blind randomized controlled phase 2/3 trial of AZD1222 (ChAdOx1 nCoV-19) in healthy adults. Trial participant PBMC samples were collected at day 0 and day 28 after the second dose for TCRbeta chain sequencing. The CDR3 regions of human TCRbeta chains were analyzed by immunosequencing. As for the authors' bioinformatics: TCRs in the repertoires were matched against a reference library of SARS-CoV-2-specific TCRs that had been generated with the MIRA antigen-specificity platform. Breadth meant the fraction of unique TCRs that were SARS-CoV-2-associated, whereas depth meant the fraction of total T cells that were SARS-CoV-2-associated. Using the MIRA data, every spike-specific TCR was mapped to the spike region that the TCR reacted to and assigned to either a CD4 or a CD8 class. Log10-transformed breadth and depth values were compared by one-way ANOVA with Sidak's multiple comparisons tests. TCRdb's version of the immuneACCESS table is confined to in-frame rearrangements and falls short of the full clone set. An unresolved V gene accounts for under half of the shortfall where checked; the remainder is of unknown origin. From that table come the V and J calls and clone size; the DNA was used to work out D and trimming. The sample table lists over 150,000 clones, about 92% of them with a count of one. Jointly, the top ten make up roughly a tenth of the sample.

What the research found in general, with its limitations: In the small 56-69-year group, the increase in depth fell short of significance, most likely because of low power. Nearly half of unique spike-specific TCRs reportedly recognized epitopes outside regions mutated in the B.1.351 and B.1.1.7 variants. Participants were mostly white British, with more females than males. The authors suggested clonal diversity may have been underestimated. Vaccine-associated CD4 TCRs spanned the whole spike protein, with dominant responses in regions 160-218 and 743-854. No day 14 peak-response samples were available, so repertoires were characterized only after the peak T cell response. Conclusions about previously exposed vaccinees were limited because only six AZD1222 recipients were SARS-CoV-2 seropositive at baseline. Spike-specific TCR breadth and depth rose significantly after two AZD1222 doses compared with day 0 and with MenACWY recipients.

The receptor was isolated from an adult in good health. Sequenced here: peripheral blood, sampled on day 0 of AZD1222 vaccination.

The CDR3 amino acid sequence is: CASSEGLAGPEQYF. The nucleotides are TGTGCCAGCAGTGAAGGATTAGCGGGACCCGAGCAGTACTTC. The chain uses TRBV6-1 and TRBJ2-7; 8 bases in the middle match TRBD2. CDR3 length: 14 amino acids, cysteine to phenylalanine. Only CDR3 DNA is held: 42 bases, read in frame from base 1. The germline V gene gives CDR1 as MNHNS and CDR2 as SASEGT. The junction shows trimming of 1 base on V and 6 bases on J, and the gene matches do not reach 5 bases of it.